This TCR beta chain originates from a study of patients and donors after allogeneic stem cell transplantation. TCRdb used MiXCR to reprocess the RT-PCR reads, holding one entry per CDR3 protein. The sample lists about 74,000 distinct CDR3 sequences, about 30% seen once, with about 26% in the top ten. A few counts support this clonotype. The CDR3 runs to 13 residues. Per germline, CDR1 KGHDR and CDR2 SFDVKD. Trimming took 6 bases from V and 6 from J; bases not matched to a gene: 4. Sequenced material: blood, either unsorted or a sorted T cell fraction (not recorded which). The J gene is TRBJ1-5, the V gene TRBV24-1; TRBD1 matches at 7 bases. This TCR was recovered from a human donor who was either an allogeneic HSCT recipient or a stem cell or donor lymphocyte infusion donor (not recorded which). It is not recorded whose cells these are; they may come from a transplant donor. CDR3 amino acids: CATSQGERQPQHF. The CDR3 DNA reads TGTGCCACCAGTCAGGGGGAACGTCAGCCCCAGCATTTT.